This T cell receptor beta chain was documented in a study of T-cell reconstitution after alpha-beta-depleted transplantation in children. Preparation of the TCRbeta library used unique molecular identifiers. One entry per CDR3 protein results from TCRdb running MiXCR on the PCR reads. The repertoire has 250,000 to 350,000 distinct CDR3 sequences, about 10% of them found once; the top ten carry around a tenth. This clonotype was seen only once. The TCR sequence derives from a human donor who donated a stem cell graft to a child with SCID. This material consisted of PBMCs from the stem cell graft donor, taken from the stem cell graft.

The CDR3 reads CATQDGTGEKLFF. As DNA, the CDR3 is TGTGCCACCCAGGATGGGACAGGTGAAAAACTGTTTTTT. The chain uses TRBV10-3 and TRBJ1-4, with 8 nucleotides matching TRBD1. The CDR3 length is 13 residues. The germline V gene has CDR1 ENHRY and CDR2 SYGVKD. V lost 10 bases to trimming and J lost 7 bases; unmatched junction nucleotides: 8.